Shown below are 30 T cell receptor beta chains from a single sample sequenced in a study of T cell responses to AZD1222 COVID-19 vaccine. Sequencing used immunoSEQ multiplex PCR; TCRdb keeps in-frame clones, though not all of them. The sample yields under 150,000 clones, 92% seen once. Sequences were derived from peripheral blood, sampled 28 days after the second AZD1222 dose. The receptors come from an adult who received the AZD1222 COVID-19 vaccine.

This chain joins TRBV4-2 and TRBJ1-1; D gene unclear. Per germline, CDR1 LGHNA and CDR2 YNFKEQ. The V gene lost 3 bases and the J gene lost 1 base, with 3 bases spanning the gap. CDR3 length: 12 amino acids. CDR3 residues: CASSQENTEAFF. Written as DNA, the CDR3 is TGTGCCAGCAGCCAGGAGAACACTGAAGCTTTCTTT.

The chain employs TRBV27 and TRBJ1-2; 7 positions match TRBD1. CDR1 and CDR2 (germline): MNHEY, SMNVEV (reference sequence). The CDR3 spans 16 residues. V dropped 3 bases and J dropped 8; count of bases not matched to a gene: 15. CDR3 DNA: TGTGCCAGCAGTTTGATGGGACAGTCAACCCCTTTCGGCTACACCTTC. It yields the protein CASSLMGQSTPFGYTF.

CDR3 protein: CASSYYLLLGNTEAFF. The CDR3 nucleotides read TGTGCCAGCAGCTATTACCTCCTTCTAGGGAACACTGAAGCTTTCTTT. This rearrangement joins TRBV5-5 to TRBJ1-1; D is unclear. Trimming removed 3 bases at V and 1 base at J, with 16 bases between. CDR1 is SGHKS and CDR2 is YYEKEE in the germline V gene (reference sequence). The CDR3 has 16 residues.

The rearrangement uses TRBV6-5 and TRBJ1-6; possible D gene TRBD1, 5 bases. The CDR3 is 15 residues long. Trimming took 6 bases from V and 13 from J, leaving 22 bases between them. Germline assignment: CDR1 MNHEY and CDR2 SVGAGI. The CDR3 region is CASSPGTPVVRPLHF. In DNA, the CDR3 is TGTGCCAGCAGCCCCGGGACGCCTGTGGTGCGGCCCCTCCACTTT.

This clone appeared once. The chain employs TRBV9 and TRBJ1-4; 7 nucleotides align to TRBD1. CDR1 and CDR2 from the germline V gene are SGDLS and YYNGEE. The CDR3 covers 15 residues. V shed 4 bases and J 5 bases; nucleotides not matched to a gene: 8. This CDR3 reads CASSPAGTVNEKLFF. The CDR3 bases are TGTGCCAGCAGCCCAGCCGGGACAGTAAATGAAAAACTGTTTTTT.

The V and J genes are TRBV7-2 and TRBJ1-1; D perhaps matches TRBD1 (6 bases). This CDR3 region has 15 residues. Per germline, CDR1 SGHTA and CDR2 FQGNSA. Trimming removed 3 bases at V and 2 bases at J, with 13 bases between. The CDR3 region has the DNA TGTGCCAGCAGCTTCTCCAGGGGAGCAAACACTGAAGCTTTCTTT. This encodes CASSFSRGANTEAFF. Full variable domain (remainder filled in from reference TRBV7-2 and TRBJ1-1): GAGVSQSPSNKVTEKGKDVELRCDPISGHTALYWYRQSLGQGLEFLIYFQGNSAPDKSGLPSDRFSAERTGGSVSTLTIQRTQQEDSAVYLCASSFSRGANTEAFFGQGTRLTVV.

The chain links TRBV6-2 or TRBV6-3 to TRBJ2-3; 12 bases fit TRBD2. The trim removed 6 bases at V and 3 bases at J, leaving 13 bases unmatched. Germline CDR1 reads MNHEY; CDR2 reads SVGEGT. CDR3 length: 18 residues. The CDR3 reads CASSHTSGRPKKTDTQYF. The CDR3 DNA reads as TGTGCCAGCAGCCACACTAGCGGGAGGCCCAAAAAAACAGATACGCAGTATTTT.

V usage is TRBV28 and J usage is TRBJ1-5; the D is unclear. The germline V gene has CDR1 MDHEN and CDR2 SYDVKM. The V end lost 5 bases, the J end lost 5 bases, and 10 bases lay between the germline ends. The CDR3 extends over 13 amino acids. CDR3 in amino acids: CASSGQPHQPQHF. The CDR3 region has the DNA TGTGCCAGCAGTGGGCAGCCGCATCAGCCCCAGCATTTT.

V gene TRBV4-1 combines with J gene TRBJ1-1; D is unclear. Germline CDR1 and CDR2: MGHRA and YSYEKL. The CDR3 covers 13 residues. The ends were cut back, 1 base at V and 5 bases at J, with 8 bases in the middle. The CDR3 spells CASSQGGETEAFF. DNA of the CDR3: TGCGCCAGCAGCCAAGGTGGAGAAACTGAAGCTTTCTTT.

CDR3 region: CASSIDPPSQGAYEQYF. Here the CDR3 DNA reads TGTGCCAGTAGTATAGATCCTCCTTCCCAGGGGGCCTACGAGCAGTACTTC. J is TRBJ2-7 and V is TRBV19, with 7 bases identical to TRBD1. The germline gives CDR1 LNHDA, CDR2 SQIVND (reference sequence). The length of the CDR3 is 17 residues. V trimming: 0 bases; J trimming: 2 bases; junction bases outside the gene matches: 10. Using reference TRBV19 and TRBJ2-7 for the parts outside the CDR3, the full variable domain is DGGITQSPKYLFRKEGQNVTLSCEQNLNHDAMYWYRQDPGQGLRLIYYSQIVNDFQKGDIAEGYSVSREKKESFPLTVTSAQKNPTAFYLCASSIDPPSQGAYEQYFGPGTRLTVT.

This rearrangement joins TRBV19 to TRBJ1-1, with D unclear. With 3 bases removed from V and 1 base from J, the gap between germline ends came to 3 bases. Germline V gene data show CDR1 as LNHDA and CDR2 as SQIVND (reference sequence). The CDR3 sequence is 12 residues long. The CDR3 region is CASSISNTEAFF. The CDR3 coding sequence is TGTGCCAGTAGTATTTCGAACACTGAAGCTTTCTTT.

This clone was seen once. The J gene is TRBJ1-2, the V gene TRBV28, with 7 nucleotides matching TRBD1. The CDR3 totals 15 residues. Germline CDR1 MDHEN, CDR2 SYDVKM. J lost 4 bases, V lost 1 base, and 6 bases had no gene match. CDR3 amino acids: CASSLSGTALYGYTF. CDR3 in DNA: TGTGCCAGCAGTTTATCCGGGACAGCTCTCTATGGCTACACCTTC.

V usage is TRBV19 and J usage is TRBJ1-2; D gene uncertain. Germline CDR1 is LNHDA and CDR2 is SQIVND (reference sequence). Trimming removed 6 bases at V and 4 bases at J, with 6 bases between. The CDR3 runs to 11 residues. CDR3 coding DNA: TGTGCCAGTAGATCACTCTATGGCTACACCTTC. Protein product: CASRSLYGYTF.

This clone showed up just once. The V gene is TRBV9, the J gene TRBJ2-5, with 8 bases fitting TRBD2. There are 15 residues in the CDR3. Germline V gives CDR1 SGDLS, CDR2 YYNGEE. V was clipped by 2 bases and J by 0 bases; unmatched bases: 3. The CDR3 loop reads CASSVAAGDQETQYF. Written as DNA, the CDR3 is TGTGCCAGCAGCGTCGCAGCGGGGGACCAAGAGACCCAGTACTTC. Complete variable domain (other parts from reference TRBV9 and TRBJ2-5): DSGVTQTPKHLITATGQRVTLRCSPRSGDLSVYWYQQSLDQGLQFLIQYYNGEERAKGNILERFSAQQFPDLHSELNLSSLELGDSALYFCASSVAAGDQETQYFGPGTRLLVL.

This chain links TRBV19 with TRBJ2-7; 8 bases agree with TRBD1. Germline CDR1 and CDR2: LNHDA and SQIVND (reference sequence). CDR3 length: 15 residues. Unmatched junction bases numbered 5, after V lost 4 bases and J lost 0 bases. CDR3 loop: CASSRTGLSSYEQYF. The CDR3 coding sequence is TGTGCCAGTAGTAGGACAGGGTTGAGCTCCTACGAGCAGTACTTC.

The J gene is TRBJ1-3, the V gene TRBV10-3; D perhaps matches TRBD1 (5 bases). The CDR3 has 14 amino acids. The V gene's germline CDR1 is ENHRY and CDR2 SYGVKD. The ends were cut back, 4 bases at V and 0 bases at J, with 7 bases in the middle. The chain's CDR3 is CAISVDSSGNTIYF. The CDR3 nucleotides read TGTGCCATCAGTGTTGACAGCTCTGGAAACACCATATATTTT.

CDR3 nucleotides: TGTGCCAGCAGCCCCAGTGGCGGGAGGGCAGGCGAGCAGTACTTC. As protein: CASSPSGGRAGEQYF. V usage is TRBV13 and J usage is TRBJ2-7, with TRBD2 matching 9 bases. V lost 5 bases and J lost 6; bases outside the gene matches: 11. CDR3 length equals 15 residues. CDR1 and CDR2 from the germline V gene are PRHDT and FYEKMQ (reference sequence).

V gene TRBV5-7 combines with J gene TRBJ2-1; TRBD1 might be the D (6 bases). TRBV5-7 is identified as an open reading frame with a role that is uncertain. The CDR3 contains 15 residues. The V and J ends lost 0 bases and 3 bases respectively, with 10 bases between them. The CDR3 loop is CASSLEGGSYNEQFF. The CDR3 nucleotides are TGTGCCAGCAGCTTGGAAGGGGGTAGCTACAATGAGCAGTTCTTC.

In its sample, this clone was seen once. V and J are TRBV18 and TRBJ2-1; 8 positions match TRBD1. V shed 3 bases, J shed 8 bases, and the junction held 9 bases outside the gene matches. Germline CDR1 reads KGHSH; CDR2 reads LQKENI. This CDR3 contains 15 residues. CDR3 in DNA: TGTGCCAGCTCACCCTACGTCACAGGGGGATATGAGCAGTTCTTC. Amino acid sequence: CASSPYVTGGYEQFF. Together with reference TRBV18 and TRBJ2-1, the CDR3 gives the full variable domain: NAGVMQNPRHLVRRRGQEARLRCSPMKGHSHVYWYRQLPEEGLKFMVYLQKENIIDESGMPKERFSAEFPKEGPSILRIQQVVRGDSAAYFCASSPYVTGGYEQFFGPGTRLTVL.

This clone was found once. This sequence joins TRBV30 and TRBJ1-5; no clear D. The CDR3 consists of 13 residues. From germline, CDR1 is GTSNPN and CDR2 SVGIG (reference sequence). V shed 0 bases and J shed 6 bases, with 9 bases lying between them. Here the CDR3 DNA reads TGTGCCTGGAGTGTAAGTGTAGGTCAGCCCCAGCATTTT. Amino acids: CAWSVSVGQPQHF.

The genes are TRBV4-3 and TRBJ1-1; 9 nucleotides line up with TRBD1. Trimming cost V 4 bases and J 7 bases; bases outside gene matches: 4. The CDR3 has 13 residues. The germline CDR1 and CDR2 sequences are LGHNA and YSLEER. CDR3 protein: CASSPRTGDEAFF. The CDR3 DNA is TGCGCCAGCAGCCCACGGACAGGGGATGAAGCTTTCTTT.

The chain's CDR3 is CASSAGQGTYGYTF. The CDR3 nucleotides read TGTGCCAGCAGTGCCGGACAGGGGACCTATGGCTACACCTTC. V and J are TRBV27 and TRBJ1-2; TRBD1 aligns across 9 bases. The trim removed 5 bases at V and 4 bases at J, leaving 5 bases unmatched. Germline V gives CDR1 MNHEY, CDR2 SMNVEV (reference sequence). The CDR3 contains 14 residues.

This sequence joins TRBV7-9 and TRBJ2-1, with 8 bases that match TRBD1. There are 14 residues in the CDR3. V dropped 2 bases and J dropped 6; count of bases not matched to a gene: 3. Germline V gene sequence: CDR1 SEHNR, CDR2 FQNEAQ (reference sequence). CDR3 sequence (DNA): TGTGCCAGCAGCTTACGACAGGGGATCAATGAGCAGTTCTTC. Encoded protein: CASSLRQGINEQFF.

This chain joins TRBV4-1 and TRBJ1-1; the D gene is possibly TRBD1 (5 bases). This CDR3 contains 15 residues. The ends were cut back, 4 bases at V and 7 bases at J, with 19 bases in the middle. Germline CDR1 reads MGHRA; CDR2 reads YSYEKL. The CDR3: CASSRGPAGVYEAFF. Written as DNA, the CDR3 is TGCGCCAGCAGCCGCGGACCCGCGGGGGTTTATGAAGCTTTCTTT.

The rearrangement uses TRBV29-1 and TRBJ1-2; 9 nucleotides line up with TRBD1. Germline CDR1 is SQVTM and CDR2 is ANQGSEA. The V and J ends lost 5 bases and 8 bases, in that order; junction bases with no gene match: 15. The CDR3 is 15 residues long. The chain's CDR3 is CSVLDPTGGSKGYTF. The CDR3 nucleotides read TGCAGCGTTCTCGATCCGACAGGGGGGAGTAAGGGCTACACCTTC.

The gene calls are TRBV29-1 and TRBJ1-1; D is ambiguous. Germline CDR1 reads SQVTM; CDR2 reads ANQGSEA. The length of the CDR3 is 12 residues. Trimming removed 6 bases at V and 5 bases at J, with 13 bases between. The CDR3 region has the DNA TGCAGCGTCGCAGCTGGGTGGACTGAAGCTTTCTTT. This sequence encodes CSVAAGWTEAFF.

V gene TRBV7-3 combines with J gene TRBJ2-3; D gene uncertain. This CDR3 region has 13 residues. Germline CDR1 is SGHTA and CDR2 is FQGTGA. Trimming shortened V by 2 bases and J by 5 bases, and 8 bases separated the two germline ends. The CDR3 here is CASSLAGKDTQYF. DNA of the CDR3: TGTGCCAGCAGCTTAGCAGGAAAAGATACGCAGTATTTT.

This rearrangement joins TRBV3-1 (or the pseudogene TRBV3-2) to TRBJ2-1; 13 nucleotides align to TRBD2. The CDR3 runs 16 residues. V lost 0 bases and J lost 6; bases outside the gene matches: 2. From germline, CDR1 is LGHDT and CDR2 YNNKEL (reference sequence). CDR3 residues: CASSQEGLAGSNEQFF. The CDR3 DNA follows: TGTGCCAGCAGCCAAGAGGGACTAGCGGGGTCCAATGAGCAGTTCTTC.

Only a few counts were recorded for this clone. The V call is TRBV10-3, the J call TRBJ2-1; D is possibly TRBD1 (5 bases). This CDR3 spans 14 amino acids. Trimming cost V 10 bases and J 5 bases, with 18 bases left between them. Germline loops: CDR1 ENHRY, CDR2 SYGVKD. The CDR3 nucleotides are TGTGCCACCGCCGTGAAGAACAGGAACAATGAGCAGTTCTTC. It encodes CATAVKNRNNEQFF.

This chain uses TRBV5-6 with TRBJ2-1; unclear D gene. CDR1 and CDR2 from the germline V gene are SGHDT and YYEEEE. V dropped 4 bases and J dropped 8 bases, with 19 bases sitting between them. The CDR3 is 15 residues long. As DNA, the CDR3 is TGTGCCAGCAGCCTGCGCAGGCCAAACCTCCATGAGCAGTTCTTC. Amino acid sequence: CASSLRRPNLHEQFF. Together with reference TRBV5-6 and TRBJ2-1, the CDR3 gives the full variable domain: DAGVTQSPTHLIKTRGQQVTLRCSPKSGHDTVSWYQQALGQGPQFIFQYYEEEERQRGNFPDRFSGHQFPNYSSELNVNALLLGDSALYLCASSLRRPNLHEQFFGPGTRLTVL.